The 28 T cell receptor beta chains reported below all come from one sample, sequenced in a study of blood T cell repertoires in COVID-19. TCRdb's table, derived via immunoSEQ multiplex PCR, lists solely in-frame clones and lacks some. Among approximately 210,000 clones, less than 85% were seen once, and the ten largest hold 7.8%. Sample: peripheral blood. These receptors all come from a woman older than 75 with COVID-19, enrolled during active disease.

J is TRBJ1-1 and V is TRBV5-4, with 10 bases matching TRBD1. Germline V gene sequence: CDR1 SGHNT, CDR2 YYREEE (reference sequence). V was pared by 1 base and J by 4 bases, with 10 bases of the junction left unmatched. CDR3 length equals 17 residues. This CDR3 reads CASSLNPTGGELTEAFF. The CDR3 region has the DNA TGTGCCAGCAGCTTGAACCCGACAGGGGGCGAGCTCACTGAAGCTTTCTTT.

The V and J genes are TRBV5-1 and TRBJ1-4, with a possible D match to TRBD1 (6 bases). The germline V gene has CDR1 SGHRS and CDR2 YFSETQ. V was shortened by 3 bases and J by 0 bases, with 12 bases between the two germline ends. The CDR3 extends over 16 amino acids. CDR3 region: CASSSGQIATNEKLFF. The DNA for the CDR3 is TGCGCCAGCAGCTCCGGACAGATTGCAACTAATGAAAAACTGTTTTTT.

The chain has TRBV4-2 and TRBJ2-1; 13 bases are shared with TRBD2. The J segment lost 4 bases and the V segment lost 3 bases, leaving 6 bases of the junction unmatched. The V gene's germline CDR1 is LGHNA and CDR2 YNFKEQ. CDR3 length: 17 amino acids. CDR3 coding DNA: TGTGCCAGCAGCCAGCCCCCGGGACTAGCGGGATACAATGAGCAGTTCTTC. This gives the protein CASSQPPGLAGYNEQFF.

This clone was counted once. The chain couples TRBV7-2 to TRBJ2-7; no firm D call. The CDR3 runs 13 residues. Germline V gene sequence: CDR1 SGHTA, CDR2 FQGNSA. Trimming removed 5 bases from V and 3 bases from J, with 11 bases in between. This CDR3 is CASSPPVRYEQYF. The CDR3 nucleotides read TGTGCCAGCAGCCCCCCCGTCCGCTACGAGCAGTACTTC. Drawing the rest from reference TRBV7-2 and TRBJ2-7, the complete variable domain is GAGVSQSPSNKVTEKGKDVELRCDPISGHTALYWYRQSLGQGLEFLIYFQGNSAPDKSGLPSDRFSAERTGGSVSTLTIQRTQQEDSAVYLCASSPPVRYEQYFGPGTRLTVT.

The V call is TRBV28, the J call TRBJ2-1; possibly TRBD2 for D (5 bases). Germline CDR1 MDHEN, CDR2 SYDVKM. V was clipped by 6 bases and J by 11 bases, with 14 bases between them. This CDR3 is 12 amino acids long. The CDR3 region is CASSPGPGKQFF. CDR3 bases: TGTGCCAGCAGCCCCGGCCCCGGGAAGCAGTTCTTC. The entire variable domain, with the rest obtained from reference TRBV28 and TRBJ2-1, is as follows: DVKVTQSSRYLVKRTGEKVFLECVQDMDHENMFWYRQDPGLGLRLIYFSYDVKMKEKGDIPEGYSVSREKKERFSLILESASTNQTSMYLCASSPGPGKQFFGPGTRLTVL.

The genes are TRBV13 and TRBJ1-4, with TRBD1 as a possible D gene (5 bases). The germline gives CDR1 PRHDT, CDR2 FYEKMQ (reference sequence). The CDR3 sequence is 16 residues long. V lost 5 bases and J 8 bases, leaving 21 bases between the germline ends. This CDR3 reads CASSKNQGSQLEKLFF. The DNA of the CDR3 is TGTGCCAGCAGCAAAAATCAGGGCTCCCAGTTGGAAAAACTGTTTTTT.

With respect to this clone: The junction and the germline gene differ at one end; a read error may be behind it. The chain has TRBV11-2 and TRBJ2-5; 9 positions match TRBD2. CDR3 length equals 13 residues. Germline values: CDR1 SGHAT, CDR2 FQNNGV. Written as DNA, the CDR3 is TGTGCCACCAGCGGGGGGTTTCAAGAGACCCAGTACTTC. Translating it yields CATSGGFQETQYF.

The rearrangement uses TRBV25-1 and TRBJ2-7; 7 bases agree with TRBD2. The germline V gene has CDR1 MGHDK and CDR2 SYGVNS. The ends lost 0 bases at V and 3 bases at J; junction bases unmatched: 5. The CDR3 is 15 residues long. The CDR3 protein is CASSEYGAGNYEQYF. The CDR3 bases are TGTGCCAGCAGTGAATACGGAGCGGGGAACTACGAGCAGTACTTC.

This clone was seen a few times. This sequence joins TRBV6-2 or TRBV6-3 and TRBJ1-6; D call uncertain. V lost 4 bases and J lost 9, with 7 bases in between. This CDR3 spans 12 amino acids. The germline V gene has CDR1 MNHEY and CDR2 SVGEGT. The CDR3 nucleotides are TGTGCCAGCAGTTTCTCCTCTTCACCCCTCCACTTT. Its protein is CASSFSSSPLHF.

This clone is a singleton in its sample. J is TRBJ2-3 and V is TRBV5-1; 7 bases fit TRBD2. Germline V gene data show CDR1 as SGHRS and CDR2 as YFSETQ. The CDR3 spans 16 residues. V gave up 0 bases and J gave up 0 bases; unmatched junction bases: 4. The CDR3 DNA reads as TGCGCCAGCAGCTTGGGTGGTAGCGGGAGCACAGATACGCAGTATTTT. Its protein is CASSLGGSGSTDTQYF.

For the CDR3, the DNA is TGTGCCAGCAGAGCCCTTCGGACAGCGAACACCGGGGAGCTGTTTTTT. Amino acid sequence: CASRALRTANTGELFF. The V call is TRBV11-1, the J call TRBJ2-2; possibly TRBD1 for D (6 bases). Trimming left V 6 bases short and J 0 bases short, with 14 bases between. CDR3 length equals 16 residues. Germline values: CDR1 SGHAT, CDR2 FQDESV (reference sequence).

This chain joins TRBV21-1 and TRBJ2-5; TRBD2, the table's D call, lacks a check against the DNA. TRBV21-1 is a listed pseudogene. The CDR3 spans 15 residues. This CDR3 reads CASSKVGVEVETQYF. The CDR3 DNA is TGTGCCAGCAGCAAAGTGGGTGTCGAGGTGGAGACCCAGTACTTC.

This chain links TRBV6-2 or TRBV6-3 with TRBJ1-1; TRBD1 might be the D (5 bases). The germline V gene has CDR1 MNHEY and CDR2 SVGEGT. CDR3 length: 13 residues. Trimming left V 4 bases short and J 6 bases short, with 12 bases between. The CDR3 sequence is CASSFRVIPEAFF. CDR3 bases: TGTGCCAGCAGTTTCAGGGTCATTCCTGAAGCTTTCTTT.

The chain recombines TRBV5-6 with TRBJ1-5, with a tentative D call TRBD1 (5 bases). CDR3 length: 13 amino acids. V lost 3 bases and J lost 4, with 8 bases in between. CDR1 is SGHDT and CDR2 is YYEEEE in the germline V gene. The DNA of the CDR3 is TGTGCCAGCAGCTGGGGGGGGAATCAGCCCCAGCATTTT. Translation: CASSWGGNQPQHF.

The CDR3 sequence is CASSLAPGNSGANVLTF. The CDR3 DNA reads TGTGCCAGCAGCTTGGCTCCCGGGAACTCTGGGGCCAACGTCCTGACTTTC. The chain couples TRBV5-4 to TRBJ2-6; D possibly corresponds to TRBD2 (5 bases). This CDR3 has 17 residues. V lost 0 bases and J lost 0, with 10 bases in between. The germline V gene encodes CDR1 SGHNT and CDR2 YYREEE (reference sequence).

The chain carries TRBV7-8 and TRBJ2-7; D possibly corresponds to TRBD2 (5 bases). V lost 5 bases, J lost 7 bases, and 18 bases lay in between. The V gene's germline CDR1 is SGHVS and CDR2 FQNEAQ. The CDR3 has 14 residues. The CDR3 loop reads CASSLGRLRGEQYF. The CDR3 DNA is TGTGCCAGCAGCCTAGGACGACTCAGAGGGGAGCAGTACTTC.

The chain joins TRBV5-1 to TRBJ2-7; 9 bases fit TRBD2. Germline V gene sequence: CDR1 SGHRS, CDR2 YFSETQ. The CDR3 extends over 14 amino acids. Trimming at V came to 4 bases and at J to 6 bases, leaving 8 bases not matched to a gene. This CDR3 reads CASSPQAGGFEQYF. The CDR3 bases are TGCGCCAGCAGCCCCCAAGCGGGGGGATTCGAGCAGTACTTC.

This chain connects TRBV5-5 to TRBJ2-3; weak D call: TRBD2 (5 bases). Germline CDR1 reads SGHKS; CDR2 reads YYEKEE (reference sequence). Trimming removed 1 base at V and 2 bases at J, with 11 bases between. There are 15 residues in the CDR3. Written as DNA, the CDR3 is TGTGCCAGCAGCTTGTTCGGACTCCTCACAGATACGCAGTATTTT. Encoded protein: CASSLFGLLTDTQYF.

Worth noting for this clone: Other DNA sequences in this sample translate to the same CDR3. The V and J genes are TRBV5-1 and TRBJ2-2; no reliable D call. Germline CDR1 and CDR2: SGHRS and YFSETQ. The CDR3 has 14 amino acids. V shed 0 bases and J shed 5 bases, with 8 bases lying between them. CDR3 residues: CASSLDSGTGELFF. The CDR3 DNA reads as TGCGCCAGCAGCTTGGATTCCGGGACCGGGGAGCTGTTTTTT.

V is TRBV5-1 and J is TRBJ2-2; weak D call: TRBD2 (6 bases). Germline V lookup: CDR1 SGHRS, CDR2 YFSETQ. The V and J ends lost 3 bases and 5 bases respectively, with 17 bases between them. The CDR3 runs to 16 residues. The CDR3 DNA is TGCGCCAGCAGCTACACCATGGGGGGACTTACCGGGGAGCTGTTTTTT. Protein sequence: CASSYTMGGLTGELFF.

The chain is built from TRBV7-3 and TRBJ1-1; D is perhaps TRBD1 (6 bases). The CDR3 runs 14 residues. The V end lost 5 bases, the J end lost 2 bases, and 12 bases lay between the germline ends. The V gene's germline CDR1 is SGHTA and CDR2 FQGTGA. This CDR3 is CASSDRGGNTEAFF. CDR3 sequence (DNA): TGTGCCAGCAGCGATCGAGGGGGAAACACTGAAGCTTTCTTT.

The V gene is TRBV6-5, the J gene TRBJ2-1; TRBD1 agrees at 10 bases. Germline V gene data show CDR1 as MNHEY and CDR2 as SVGAGI. Germline trimming cut 8 bases from V and 15 bases from J; bases unmatched to any gene: 19. The CDR3 is made up of 15 amino acids. The CDR3 bases are TGTGCCAGCGGACCCCTCGGGACAGGGGAGTACAATCGGTTCTTC. This encodes CASGPLGTGEYNRFF.

The CDR3 loop reads CASSQDPPGSSTDTQYF. The CDR3 region has the DNA TGCGCCAGCAGCCAAGATCCCCCGGGGTCAAGCACAGATACGCAGTATTTT. V and J are TRBV4-1 and TRBJ2-3; TRBD2 is a possible D gene (5 bases). Per germline, CDR1 MGHRA and CDR2 YSYEKL. V shed 0 bases and J shed 0 bases, with 13 bases lying between them. The CDR3 totals 17 residues.

This clone has a handful of counts. V and J are TRBV12-3 or TRBV12-4 and TRBJ1-2; the match to TRBD1 covers 8 bases. J gave up 6 bases and V 6 bases, and 3 bases lay outside the gene matches. This CDR3 has 12 amino acids. The CDR3 region is CASSSGGDGYTF. The CDR3 coding sequence is TGTGCCAGCAGCTCAGGGGGCGATGGCTACACCTTC.

DNA of the CDR3: TGTGCCAGCAACGGGGGTTCCTCCCCGGGGAGCAATCAGCCCCAGCATTTT. It encodes CASNGGSSPGSNQPQHF. The chain uses TRBV2 and TRBJ1-5, with D maybe TRBD1 (5 bases). Germline CDR1 and CDR2: SNHLY and FYNNEI. This CDR3 has 17 residues. V shed 7 bases and J shed 1 base, with 20 bases lying between them.

The rearrangement uses TRBV5-6 and TRBJ2-5; 13 positions match TRBD2. Trimming cost V 4 bases and J 2 bases; bases outside gene matches: 8. The germline V gene has CDR1 SGHDT and CDR2 YYEEEE. CDR3 length: 17 residues. CDR3 in amino acids: CASSRLAGGVAQETQYF. CDR3 nucleotides: TGTGCCAGCAGCAGACTAGCGGGGGGCGTGGCGCAAGAGACCCAGTACTTC.

With respect to this clone: The junction differs from germline at one of its ends, possibly a read error. This chain connects TRBV7-9 to TRBJ2-5; a possible D gene is TRBD2 (6 bases). Germline V gives CDR1 SEHNR, CDR2 FQNEAQ (reference sequence). The length of the CDR3 is 11 residues. The CDR3 loop reads CASSLGRDCHF. Written as DNA, the CDR3 is TGTGCCAGCAGCTTGGGCCGGGACTGTCACTTC.

This clone showed up just a few times. V and J are TRBV7-9 and TRBJ2-1; 7 nucleotides line up with TRBD2. The CDR3 covers 16 residues. Unmatched junction bases numbered 15, after V lost 6 bases and J lost 7 bases. Germline CDR1 is SEHNR and CDR2 is FQNEAQ (reference sequence). The CDR3 loop reads CASRGSAGPPVNEQFF. The CDR3 DNA sequence: TGTGCCAGCAGGGGATCAGCGGGGCCGCCCGTGAATGAGCAGTTCTTC.